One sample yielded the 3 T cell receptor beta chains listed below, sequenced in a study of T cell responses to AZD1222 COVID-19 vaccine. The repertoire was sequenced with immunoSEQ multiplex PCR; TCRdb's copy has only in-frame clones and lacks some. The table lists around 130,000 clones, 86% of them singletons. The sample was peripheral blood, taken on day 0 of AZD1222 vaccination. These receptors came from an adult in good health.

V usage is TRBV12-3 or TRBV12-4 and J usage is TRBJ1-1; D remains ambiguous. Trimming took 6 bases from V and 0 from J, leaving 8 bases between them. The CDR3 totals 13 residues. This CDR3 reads CASSRSVNTEAFF. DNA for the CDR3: TGTGCCAGCAGCCGCAGTGTGAACACTGAAGCTTTCTTT.

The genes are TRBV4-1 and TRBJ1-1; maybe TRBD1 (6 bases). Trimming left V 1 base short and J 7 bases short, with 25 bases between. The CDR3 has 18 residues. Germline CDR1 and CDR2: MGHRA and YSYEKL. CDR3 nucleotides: TGCGCCAGCAGCCAAGCCCCTCTGAGGGACACCCGTGAGGGTGAAGCTTTCTTT. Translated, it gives CASSQAPLRDTREGEAFF.

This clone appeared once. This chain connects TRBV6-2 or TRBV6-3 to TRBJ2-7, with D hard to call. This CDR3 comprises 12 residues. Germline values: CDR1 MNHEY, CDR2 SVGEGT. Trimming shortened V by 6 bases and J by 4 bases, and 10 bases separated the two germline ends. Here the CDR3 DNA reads TGTGCCAGCAGCGCGACTTGGTACGAGCAGTACTTC. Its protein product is CASSATWYEQYF.